The source of this T cell receptor (beta chain) is a study of blood T cell repertoires in COVID-19 (dated by TCRdb to 2018 to 2020). Describing the broader study: Samples from collaborators originated in the United States, Italy and Spain and spanned both the acute and convalescent phases of COVID-19. The prospective study material was composed of cDNA or gDNA derived from T cells, B-cell-depleted T cells, or PBMCs. Deeply sampled blood TCRbeta repertoires from subjects exposed to, actively infected with, or recovered from COVID-19 were included in the dataset. The repertoires were released in a freely available public database meant as a resource for research on the immune response to SARS-CoV-2. The samples were drawn from two sources: the first 160 participants of the ongoing ImmuneRACE study, and 950 to 1,500 subjects contributed by 6 global collaborators. Nearly every sample came with metadata listing a de-identified subject ID, COVID-19 status, age in years and sex. HLA class I and class II types, where available, came from metadata supplied by the sample provider rather than from assay-based typing. What the research found in general, with its limitations: The amount of clinical and demographic metadata varied by source and participant and was provided uncurated.

Whole blood was collected in K2EDTA tubes by collaborating institutions according to the institutions' own protocols. For TCRbeta analysis, collaborators shipped samples in one of three forms: frozen whole blood, isolated PBMCs, or DNA extracted from either of those sample types. TCRbeta CDR3 regions were amplified from genomic DNA using the immunoSEQ Assay, a bias-controlled multiplex PCR. On the authors' methods: The number of nucleated cells in each sample was estimated by amplification of reference gene primers within the assay. To quantify the absolute abundance of each unique TCRbeta CDR3 rearrangement, sequence reads were collapsed and filtered. Productive Simpson clonality was computed per sample as the square root of Simpson's diversity index over productive rearrangements. What TCRdb holds here is the immuneACCESS table cut down to in-frame rearrangements. Part of the clones is not present; checked against another copy, under half of the missing clones reflect an unresolved V gene, and the others are unexplained. That table supplies the V and J calls and clone size; D and trimming were determined from the DNA. This sample comprises about 110,000 clones, about 78% of them detected only once. Together, the top ten hold approximately 4.2% of the sample.

On this clone itself: What this receptor recognizes is not known. Base qualities are not recorded, but no much larger clone differs from it by a single base.

The V end loses 0 bases and the J end loses 8 bases, and a stretch of 11 bases separates them. The germline V gene (reference sequence) sets CDR1 to LGHDT and CDR2 to YNNKEL. The CDR3 covers 14 residues, taking in both the cysteine and the phenylalanine. CDR3 DNA only is kept here, 42 bases in frame from base 1. This sequence was found in a human donor in a cohort sampled during active or convalescent COVID-19. The V gene is TRBV3-1 (or the pseudogene TRBV3-2) and the J gene is TRBJ2-1; possibly the D gene is TRBD1, per 6 matching bases. The specimen was peripheral blood. CDR3 sequence: CASSQETGPYEQFF. The DNA sequence follows: TGTGCCAGCAGCCAAGAGACAGGCCCCTATGAGCAGTTCTTC.